A selection of T cell receptor beta chains follows, all from one sample in a study of OX40 agonist ivuxolimab in advanced cancers. Generated by immunoSEQ multiplex PCR, the TCRdb table keeps only in-frame clones and is missing some. Of tens of thousands of clones listed, approximately 90% are singletons. Source: CD4+ or CD8+ T cells sorted from blood, taken in a trial of the OX40 agonist ivuxolimab. All receptors come from an adult with an advanced solid tumor such as melanoma, head and neck, liver or kidney cancer. Both conserved end residues are part of each CDR3. Fields, in order: V gene, J gene, clone size, D gene, CDR3 DNA, CDR3 protein. A D gene is named only where the DNA matches it firmly. Clone size is stated in some rows and not others, as once, few, many or a class when expanded.

TRBV30	TRBJ2-6	once	.	TGTGCCTGGACCCTTTGGGGGAGGACGTTCTCTGGGGCCAACGTCCTGACTTTC	CAWTLWGRTFSGANVLTF
TRBV7-9	TRBJ2-7	.	.	TGTGCCAGCAGCCAATACTCGGGACACCCAAGCTCCTACGAGCAGTACTTC	CASSQYSGHPSSYEQYF
TRBV5-1	TRBJ2-7	.	.	TGCGCCAGCAGCTTGTTACCACCCTCCTACGAGCAGTACTTC	CASSLLPPSYEQYF
TRBV5-6	TRBJ2-3	.	TRBD2	TGTGCCAGCAGCTTTCAACTAGCGGGAATGAGCACAGATACGCAGTATTTT	CASSFQLAGMSTDTQYF
TRBV4-2	TRBJ1-5	.	.	TGTGCCAGCAGTCCTACCGGGACGCGAGAGCAGCCCCAGCATTTT	CASSPTGTREQPQHF
TRBV28	TRBJ2-4	.	.	TGTGCCAGCACAGAAAAAAACATTCAGTACTTC	CASTEKNIQYF
TRBV19	TRBJ2-5	.	.	TGTGCCAGTAGTAGGTCTCTTGGCGGAGTAGAGACCCAGTACTTC	CASSRSLGGVETQYF
TRBV4-1	TRBJ2-7	.	.	TGCGCCAGCAGCCAAGGTCAGGGAACCTACGAGCAGTACTTC	CASSQGQGTYEQYF
TRBV27	TRBJ2-7	.	.	TGTGCCAGCAGTAGCCGGGACTGGCTAAACTACGAGCAGTACTTC	CASSSRDWLNYEQYF
TRBV7-6	TRBJ2-7	.	.	TGTGCCAGCAGCCCATACCCACAGGGATACGAGCAGTACTTC	CASSPYPQGYEQYF
TRBV25-1	TRBJ2-7	.	.	TGTGCAAGCTCTAGCTCCTACGAGCAGTACTTC	CASSSSYEQYF
TRBV2	TRBJ2-5	few	TRBD2	TGTGCCAGCAGAAGGACTAGCGGGAGAGAGACCCAGTACTTC	CASRRTSGRETQYF
TRBV7-6	TRBJ1-1	.	.	TGTGCCAGCAGCCCAGTTTCCGGACCCGAGACTGAAGCTTTCTTT	CASSPVSGPETEAFF
TRBV7-3	TRBJ2-1	.	TRBD2	TGTGCCAGCAGCCAAAGGCGCCTAGCGGGATACAATGAGCAGTTCTTC	CASSQRRLAGYNEQFF
TRBV27	TRBJ2-2	.	.	TGTGCCAGCAGCTGGGGCCCGAACACCGGGGAGCTGTTTTTT	CASSWGPNTGELFF
TRBV18	TRBJ2-5	.	.	TGTGCCAGCTCCCCCCCAGGGTTAGAGACCCAGTACTTC	CASSPPGLETQYF
TRBV6-1	TRBJ1-2	.	.	TGTGCCAGCAGTGAATCATCCTCAAACTATGGCTACACCTTC	CASSESSSNYGYTF
TRBV5-4	TRBJ2-5	.	.	TGTGCCAGCAGCCGTGTGTCTGGGGGGGAGACCCAGTACTTC	CASSRVSGGETQYF
TRBV15	TRBJ2-5	few	.	TGTGCCACCAGCGCTTACAGGGGGGGAGAGACCCAGTACTTC	CATSAYRGGETQYF
TRBV28	TRBJ1-1	.	.	TGTGCCACCTCGGGACCGGCGAACACTGAAGCTTTCTTT	CATSGPANTEAFF
TRBV30	TRBJ2-5	once	.	TGTGCCTGGAGTTCAGGGTCCGAGACCCAGTACTTC	CAWSSGSETQYF
TRBV2	TRBJ2-2	.	TRBD1	TGTGCCAGCAGTGAAGTTGGGACAGAGAACACCGGGGAGCTGTTTTTT	CASSEVGTENTGELFF
TRBV11-3	TRBJ1-1	once	TRBD1	TGTGCCAGCAGCTCCAGACAGGGTGGCACTGAAGCTTTCTTT	CASSSRQGGTEAFF
TRBV10-3	TRBJ2-7	.	.	TGTGCCATCAGCGGGACGGCGACCTCCTACGAGCAGTACTTC	CAISGTATSYEQYF
TRBV18	TRBJ2-5	.	TRBD1	TGTGCCAGCTCAACTCGGGCCGGGACAGGGACGGAGACCCAGTACTTC	CASSTRAGTGTETQYF
TRBV11-2	TRBJ1-2	.	TRBD1	TGTGCCAGCAGCTCCCTCCGGGACAGGGGGCTTGGCTACACCTTC	CASSSLRDRGLGYTF
TRBV6-6	TRBJ1-1	.	.	TGTGCCAGCAGTTACTTCTATAAGAACACTGAAGCTTTCTTT	CASSYFYKNTEAFF
TRBV5-1	TRBJ2-7	.	.	TGCGCCAGCAGCTTGGAGGCGGAGTCCTACGAGCAGTACTTC	CASSLEAESYEQYF
TRBV10-1	TRBJ2-7	.	.	TGCGCCAGCAGCGGGCCCCCCTCCTACGAGCAGTACTTC	CASSGPPSYEQYF
TRBV7-8	TRBJ1-1	.	.	TGTGCCAGCAGCCCACAAGGGACGGCCCTGAGGGCTTTCTTT	CASSPQGTALRAFF
TRBV18	TRBJ2-1	.	TRBD2	TGTGCCAGCTCACCACCTCGCGGGAGATCCTACAATGAGCAGTTCTTC	CASSPPRGRSYNEQFF
TRBV19	TRBJ2-5	.	TRBD1	TGTGCCAGTGGACAGGTCCAAGAGACCCAGTACTTC	CASGQVQETQYF
TRBV6-5	TRBJ2-1	.	TRBD2	TGTGCCAGCAGACTAGCGGGCTCCTACAATGAGCAGTTCTTC	CASRLAGSYNEQFF
TRBV18	TRBJ2-7	.	.	TGTGCCAGCTCACCACAGCTCGGGACACACAGCTACGAGCAGTACTTC	CASSPQLGTHSYEQYF
TRBV5-1	TRBJ2-1	.	TRBD2	TGCGCCAGCAGCCCCATAGCGGGAGTGCAGTTCTTC	CASSPIAGVQFF
TRBV18	TRBJ2-3	.	.	TGTGCCAGTACTAGCGGAGGGGGCGGAGATACGCAGTATTTT	CASTSGGGGDTQYF
TRBV11-3	TRBJ1-5	.	.	TGTGCCAGCAGCTTAGCCAGTTATAGCAATCAGCCCCAGCATTTT	CASSLASYSNQPQHF
TRBV6-1	TRBJ2-6	.	.	TGTGCCAGCAGTGACCCTACACCTGGGGCCAACGTCCTGACTTTC	CASSDPTPGANVLTF
TRBV2	TRBJ2-2	.	TRBD1	TGTGCCAGCAGTGGACAGGGGACCACCGGGGAGCTGTTTTTT	CASSGQGTTGELFF
TRBV27	TRBJ2-7	.	.	TGTGCCAGCAGTTTATCTCCGGGCGGGTACGAGCAGTACTTC	CASSLSPGGYEQYF
TRBV7-2	TRBJ2-7	few	TRBD2	TGTGCCAGCAGCTTAACATCGGGAGGATCCTACGAGCAGTACTTC	CASSLTSGGSYEQYF
TRBV18	TRBJ2-1	.	TRBD2	TGTGCCAGCTCAATAGCGGGAGGGCGCCGGAATGAGCAGTTCTTC	CASSIAGGRRNEQFF
TRBV5-1	TRBJ2-3	few	TRBD2	TGCGCCAGCAGCATCGGACTAGCGGGAGCAACTAGCACAGATACGCAGTATTTT	CASSIGLAGATSTDTQYF
TRBV27	TRBJ2-1	.	.	TGTGCCAGCAGTTCCTCACTAGCCTGGGAGCAGTTCTTC	CASSSSLAWEQFF
TRBV20-1	TRBJ2-3	.	.	TGCAGTGCTACTGCCGGGGAGCAGTATTTT	CSATAGEQYF
TRBV9	TRBJ2-3	.	.	TGTGCCAGCAGCCTTCCCCCCGGATCCGACACAGATACGCAGTATTTT	CASSLPPGSDTDTQYF
TRBV5-5	TRBJ1-1	.	.	TGTGCCAGCAGCTTGGACCGTTACACTGAAGCTTTCTTT	CASSLDRYTEAFF
TRBV10-3	TRBJ1-4	.	TRBD1	TGTGCCACCGGACGGGACAGGGCTAATGAAAAACTGTTTTTT	CATGRDRANEKLFF
TRBV5-1	TRBJ1-1	.	.	TGCGCCAGCAGCTTGGCCGGCAGCACTGAAGCTTTCTTT	CASSLAGSTEAFF
TRBV19	TRBJ1-4	once	TRBD1	TGTGCCAGTAGTACCGGACAGGTGGGGGAAAAACTGTTTTTT	CASSTGQVGEKLFF
TRBV7-9	TRBJ2-1	.	TRBD2	TGTGCCAGCAGCGCCGGGACTAGCGGGAGCTATGAGCAGTTCTTC	CASSAGTSGSYEQFF
TRBV5-1	TRBJ1-1	few	.	TGCGCCAGTAGGGGGATCGTAAGCACTGAAGCTTTCTTT	CASRGIVSTEAFF
TRBV7-9	TRBJ1-3	.	.	TGTGCCAGCAGCTTAGGCACGAGTCTCTCTGGAAACACCATATATTTT	CASSLGTSLSGNTIYF
TRBV2	TRBJ2-1	.	.	TGTGCCAGCAGAGGTCTTCCGAGCTCCTACAATGAGCAGTTCTTC	CASRGLPSSYNEQFF